This T cell receptor beta chain was identified in a study of shared clonotypes between healthy human individuals. Whole-study context: The cohort comprised a couple of women and a few men. Their ages spanned 18 to 49 years. Donors had three CD4 naive, three CD4 memory, two CD8 naive and one CD8 memory plate apiece. Study-level results: Clonotype sharing across several donors was observed for around 5.1% of naive CD4 clonotypes. Generally, naive subsets (rather than memory subsets) showed larger estimated richness.

Comment on this clone: Antigen specificity is unknown.

V lost 3 bases to trimming and J lost 2 bases, with 13 bases between them. The CDR3 runs to 15 residues. The germline gives CDR1 KGHSH, CDR2 LQKENI. Data came from immunoSEQ multiplex PCR; TCRdb stores just in-frame clones and leaves some out. The sample holds over 2 million clones, 85% to 95% seen once. This receptor was obtained from a man in his late teens or twenties in good health. Sequencing used naive CD4+ T cells sorted from blood. Subset in this sample: CD45RA+ positively selected. The chain carries TRBV18 and TRBJ2-5; D is possibly TRBD1 (6 bases). The DNA of the CDR3 is TGTGCCAGCTCACCGAAGCAGGGGCCGCAAGAGACCCAGTACTTC. Its protein is CASSPKQGPQETQYF.